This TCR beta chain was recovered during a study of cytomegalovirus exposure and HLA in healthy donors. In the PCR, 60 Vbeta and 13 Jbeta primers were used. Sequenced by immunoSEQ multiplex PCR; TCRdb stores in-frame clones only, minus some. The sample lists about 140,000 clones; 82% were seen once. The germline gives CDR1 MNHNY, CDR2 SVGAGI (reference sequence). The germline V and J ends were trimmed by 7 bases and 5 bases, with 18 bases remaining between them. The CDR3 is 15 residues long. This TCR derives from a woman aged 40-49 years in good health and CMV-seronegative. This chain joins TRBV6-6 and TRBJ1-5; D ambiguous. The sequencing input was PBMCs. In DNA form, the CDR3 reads TGTGCCAGCAACGATTTAGTGAGAATGGATCAGCCCCAGCATTTT. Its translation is CASNDLVRMDQPQHF.